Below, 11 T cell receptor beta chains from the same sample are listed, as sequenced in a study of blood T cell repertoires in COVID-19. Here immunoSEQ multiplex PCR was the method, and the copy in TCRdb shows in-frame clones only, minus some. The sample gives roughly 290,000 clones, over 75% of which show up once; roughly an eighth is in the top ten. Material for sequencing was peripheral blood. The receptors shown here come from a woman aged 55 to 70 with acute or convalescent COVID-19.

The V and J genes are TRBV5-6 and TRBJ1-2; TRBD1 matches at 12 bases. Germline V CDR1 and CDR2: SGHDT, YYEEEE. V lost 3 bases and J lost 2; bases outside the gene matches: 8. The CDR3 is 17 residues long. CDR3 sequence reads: CASSSSRDRGRNYGYTF. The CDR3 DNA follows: TGTGCCAGCAGCTCGTCCCGGGACAGGGGGCGCAACTATGGCTACACCTTC.

This chain's CDR3 is CASSQRVAGDNEQFF. DNA of the CDR3: TGTGCCAGCAGCCAACGGGTGGCGGGAGACAATGAGCAGTTCTTC. The rearrangement links TRBV7-3 to TRBJ2-1, with 7 bases that match TRBD2. Looked up from germline, CDR1 is SGHTA and CDR2 is FQGTGA. V dropped 5 bases and J dropped 5; count of bases not matched to a gene: 9. This CDR3 has 15 residues.

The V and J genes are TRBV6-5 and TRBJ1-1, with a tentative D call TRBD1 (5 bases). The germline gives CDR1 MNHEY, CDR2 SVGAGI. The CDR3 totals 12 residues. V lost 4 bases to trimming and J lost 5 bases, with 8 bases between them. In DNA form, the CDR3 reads TGTGCCAGCAGTTCTAGGGGAACTGAAGCTTTCTTT. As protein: CASSSRGTEAFF.

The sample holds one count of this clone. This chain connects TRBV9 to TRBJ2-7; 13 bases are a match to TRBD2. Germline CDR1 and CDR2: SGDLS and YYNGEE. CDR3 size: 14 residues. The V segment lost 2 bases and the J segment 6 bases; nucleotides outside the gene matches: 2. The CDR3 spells CASSVGLAGFEQYF. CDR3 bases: TGTGCCAGCAGCGTGGGACTAGCGGGATTCGAGCAGTACTTC.

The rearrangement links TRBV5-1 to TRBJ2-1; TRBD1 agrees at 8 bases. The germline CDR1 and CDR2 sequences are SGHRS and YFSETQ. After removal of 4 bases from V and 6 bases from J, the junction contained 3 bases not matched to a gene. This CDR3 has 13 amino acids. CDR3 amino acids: CASSPQGVNEQFF. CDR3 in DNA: TGCGCCAGCAGCCCACAGGGGGTCAATGAGCAGTTCTTC. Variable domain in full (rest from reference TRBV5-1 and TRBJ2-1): KAGVTQTPRYLIKTRGQQVTLSCSPISGHRSVSWYQQTPGQGLQFLFEYFSETQRNKGNFPGRFSGRQFSNSRSEMNVSTLELGDSALYLCASSPQGVNEQFFGPGTRLTVL.

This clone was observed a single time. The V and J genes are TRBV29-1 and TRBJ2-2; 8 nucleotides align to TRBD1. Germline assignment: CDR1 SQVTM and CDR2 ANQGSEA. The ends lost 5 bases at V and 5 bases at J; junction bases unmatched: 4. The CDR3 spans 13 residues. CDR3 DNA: TGCAGCGTTCAGGGGGCGCGAACCGGGGAGCTGTTTTTT. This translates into CSVQGARTGELFF.

The CDR3 loop reads CASSQDSGVGQPQHF. DNA of the CDR3: TGCGCCAGCAGCCAAGATTCGGGGGTTGGGCAGCCCCAGCATTTT. The rearrangement joins TRBV4-3 to TRBJ1-5; D might be TRBD1 (5 bases). V was pared by 0 bases and J by 7 bases, with 13 bases between. The CDR3 is 15 residues long. Per germline, CDR1 LGHNA and CDR2 YSLEER.

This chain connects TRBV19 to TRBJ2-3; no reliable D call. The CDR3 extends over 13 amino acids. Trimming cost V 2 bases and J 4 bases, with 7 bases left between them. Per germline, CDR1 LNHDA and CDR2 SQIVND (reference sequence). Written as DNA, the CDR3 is TGTGCCAGTAGTATACAAGCCTCAGATACGCAGTATTTT. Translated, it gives CASSIQASDTQYF.

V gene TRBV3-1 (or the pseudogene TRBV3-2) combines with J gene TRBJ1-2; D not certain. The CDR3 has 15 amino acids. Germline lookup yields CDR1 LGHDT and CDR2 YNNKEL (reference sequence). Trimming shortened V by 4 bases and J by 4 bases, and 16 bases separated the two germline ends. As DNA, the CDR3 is TGTGCCAGCAGCCTCTCGCCACAACCAGTCTATGGCTACACCTTC. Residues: CASSLSPQPVYGYTF.

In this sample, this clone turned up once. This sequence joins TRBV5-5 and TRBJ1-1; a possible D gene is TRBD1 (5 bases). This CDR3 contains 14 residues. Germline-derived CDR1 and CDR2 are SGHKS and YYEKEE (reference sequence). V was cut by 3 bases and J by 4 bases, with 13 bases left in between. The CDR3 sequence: CASSWGRGGTEAFF. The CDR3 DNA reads TGTGCCAGCAGCTGGGGGAGGGGCGGCACTGAAGCTTTCTTT. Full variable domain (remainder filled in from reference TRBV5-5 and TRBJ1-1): DAGVTQSPTHLIKTRGQQVTLRCSPISGHKSVSWYQQVLGQGPQFIFQYYEKEERGRGNFPDRFSARQFPNYSSELNVNALLLGDSALYLCASSWGRGGTEAFFGQGTRLTVV.

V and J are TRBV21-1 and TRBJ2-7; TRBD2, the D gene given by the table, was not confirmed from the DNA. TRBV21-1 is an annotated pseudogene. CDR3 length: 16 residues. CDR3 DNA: TGTGCCAGCAGCAAAGTGCCTAGCCCTGCGAACTACGAGCAGTACTTC. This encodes CASSKVPSPANYEQYF.